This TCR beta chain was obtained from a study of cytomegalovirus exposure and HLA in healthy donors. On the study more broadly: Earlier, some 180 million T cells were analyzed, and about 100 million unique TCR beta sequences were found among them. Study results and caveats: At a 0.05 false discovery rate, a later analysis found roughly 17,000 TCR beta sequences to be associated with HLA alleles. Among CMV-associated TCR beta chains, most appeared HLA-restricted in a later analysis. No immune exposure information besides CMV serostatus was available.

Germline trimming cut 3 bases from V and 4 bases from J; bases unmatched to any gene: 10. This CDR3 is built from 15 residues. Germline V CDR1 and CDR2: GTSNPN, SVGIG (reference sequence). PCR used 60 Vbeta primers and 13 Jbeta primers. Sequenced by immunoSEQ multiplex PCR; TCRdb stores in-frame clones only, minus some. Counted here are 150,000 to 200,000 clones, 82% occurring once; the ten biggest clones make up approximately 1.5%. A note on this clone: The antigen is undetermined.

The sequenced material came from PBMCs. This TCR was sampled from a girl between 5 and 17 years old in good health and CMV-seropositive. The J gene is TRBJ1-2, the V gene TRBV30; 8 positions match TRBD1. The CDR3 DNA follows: TGTGCCTGGAGCTATGGACAGGGAGGGAGCTATGGCTACACCTTC. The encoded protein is CAWSYGQGGSYGYTF.